These 31 T cell receptor beta chains were sequenced from one sample in a study of T-cell memory formation after mild COVID-19. From the 5' RACE reads, TCRdb called clonotypes with MiXCR, one entry per CDR3 protein. The sample has 250,000 to 300,000 distinct CDR3 sequences; approximately 16% are singletons. The sample was PBMCs or a T cell subset sorted from them (not recorded which). Receptors originate from a man aged 18 to 30 who had mild COVID-19 (a few samples of this study predate the infection). Cell type and time point are not known.

The chain links TRBV6-2 or TRBV6-3 to TRBJ2-2; D is possibly TRBD2 (5 bases). V was shortened by 3 bases and J by 6 bases, with 11 bases between the two germline ends. The CDR3 loop spans 14 amino acids. The germline CDR1 and CDR2 sequences are MNHEY and SVGEGT. CDR3 sequence reads: CASSYPLAAGELFF. In DNA form, the CDR3 reads TGTGCCAGCAGTTATCCGCTAGCTGCCGGGGAGCTGTTTTTT.

This chain joins TRBV5-5 and TRBJ2-7; D unresolved. V was clipped by 0 bases and J by 7 bases, with 11 bases between them. CDR3 length: 13 residues. The germline gives CDR1 SGHKS, CDR2 YYEKEE (reference sequence). In DNA, the CDR3 is TGTGCCAGCAGCTTGGGGGCTGAGCGTGAGCAGTACGTC. Translating it yields CASSLGAEREQYV.

The V gene is TRBV5-5, the J gene TRBJ2-5; D gene uncertain. In germline, CDR1 is SGHKS, CDR2 YYEKEE (reference sequence). Trimming removed 0 bases at V and 5 bases at J, with 11 bases between. The CDR3 covers 14 residues. The CDR3 nucleotides are TGTGCCAGCAGCTTGGAACTACCAAGGGAGACCCAGTACTTC. This codes for CASSLELPRETQYF.

The rearrangement uses TRBV4-2 and TRBJ1-6, with D hard to call. The germline gives CDR1 LGHNA, CDR2 YNFKEQ. V was cut by 0 bases and J by 7 bases, with 7 bases left in between. The CDR3 has 14 residues. The CDR3 region is CASSQDRQNSPLHF. CDR3 nucleotides: TGTGCCAGCAGCCAAGATCGGCAAAATTCACCCCTCCACTTT.

CDR3 sequence reads: CASSPGQGVPDTQYF. The CDR3 DNA is TGCGCCAGTAGCCCGGGACAGGGGGTTCCAGATACGCAGTATTTT. The chain has TRBV5-1 and TRBJ2-3; TRBD1 agrees at 11 bases. With V trimmed by 8 bases and J by 4 bases, 9 bases remained unmatched. CDR1 SGHRS and CDR2 YFSETQ come from the germline V gene. The CDR3 totals 15 residues.

The chain carries TRBV7-9 and TRBJ2-3, with D maybe TRBD1 (5 bases). This CDR3 contains 15 residues. Germline CDR1 SEHNR, CDR2 FQNEAQ (reference sequence). V was trimmed by 5 bases and J by 4 bases, leaving 16 bases between them. CDR3 sequence (DNA): TGTGCCAGCAGCCCACAGGCCTTCGGGCCAGATACGCAGTATTTT. This translates into CASSPQAFGPDTQYF.

The V call is TRBV9, the J call TRBJ2-2; TRBD2 matches 7 bases. The germline gives CDR1 SGDLS, CDR2 YYNGEE. Trimming took 1 base from V and 5 from J; bases not matched to a gene: 2. CDR3 length: 14 amino acids. CDR3 protein: CASSVFGRTGELFF. The CDR3 nucleotides are TGTGCCAGCAGCGTATTCGGGAGGACCGGGGAGCTGTTTTTT.

This chain connects TRBV27 to TRBJ1-5; perhaps TRBD1 as D (5 bases). The CDR3 is 14 amino acids. CDR1 is MNHEY, CDR2 SMNVEV, per germline (reference sequence). V was cut by 8 bases and J by 1 base, with 12 bases left in between. CDR3 residues: CASGRGGSNQPQHF. The CDR3 nucleotides are TGTGCCAGCGGGAGGGGTGGGAGCAATCAGCCCCAGCATTTT.

The chain links TRBV12-3 or TRBV12-4 to TRBJ1-4; 7 positions agree with TRBD1. V shed 2 bases, J shed 0 bases, and the junction held 12 bases outside the gene matches. The CDR3 sequence is 19 residues long. Here the CDR3 reads CASSLPDSTGTPTNEKLFF. The CDR3 coding sequence is TGTGCCAGCAGTTTACCAGACTCGACAGGGACCCCAACTAATGAAAAACTGTTTTTT.

This clonotype was seen a few times. The chain uses TRBV11-2 and TRBJ1-5; D ambiguous. The germline V and J ends were trimmed by 2 bases and 5 bases, with 7 bases remaining between them. Germline loops: CDR1 SGHAT, CDR2 FQNNGV. The CDR3 sequence is 13 residues long. The CDR3 nucleotides are TGTGCCAGCAGCTTATCGTACGATCAGCCCCAGCATTTT. Amino acids: CASSLSYDQPQHF.

V is TRBV4-3 and J is TRBJ2-7; D possibly matches TRBD1 or TRBD2 (5 bases each). The CDR3 runs 16 residues. Looked up from germline, CDR1 is LGHNA and CDR2 is YSLEER. The germline V and J ends were trimmed by 0 bases and 3 bases, with 15 bases remaining between them. The CDR3 spells CASSQDRLGVYYEQYF. Here the CDR3 DNA reads TGCGCCAGCAGCCAAGATCGTTTGGGGGTCTACTACGAGCAGTACTTC.

The rearrangement uses TRBV7-6 and TRBJ2-7; no firm D call. The CDR3 is 13 residues long. V dropped 1 base and J dropped 2 bases, with 6 bases sitting between them. Germline CDR1 SGHVS, CDR2 FNYEAQ. CDR3 nucleotide sequence: TGTGCCAGCAGCTTAGGACACACCTACGAGCAGTACGTC. Amino acid sequence: CASSLGHTYEQYV.

V gene TRBV24-1 combines with J gene TRBJ1-5, with TRBD1 as a possible D gene (5 bases). This CDR3 has 19 residues. The germline V gene encodes CDR1 KGHDR and CDR2 SFDVKD. With 0 bases removed from V and 6 bases from J, the gap between germline ends came to 23 bases. In DNA form, the CDR3 reads TGTGCCACCAGTGATTTGCAGGAGGGGTCTGCACCGGGACGTCAGCCCCAGCATTTT. Protein product: CATSDLQEGSAPGRQPQHF.

This clonotype was observed a handful of times. The genes are TRBV2 and TRBJ2-3, with TRBD2 identical over 10 bases. The germline gives CDR1 SNHLY, CDR2 FYNNEI. V gave up 5 bases and J gave up 6 bases; unmatched junction bases: 5. The CDR3 is made up of 14 amino acids. In nucleotides, the CDR3 is TGTGCCAGCAGTCTAGCGGGGGTCGCGGATACGCAGTATTTT. This sequence encodes CASSLAGVADTQYF. Based on the CDR3 plus reference TRBV2 and TRBJ2-3, the full variable domain is EPEVTQTPSHQVTQMGQEVILRCVPISNHLYFYWYRQILGQKVEFLVSFYNNEISEKSEIFDDQFSVERPDGSNFTLKIRSTKLEDSAMYFCASSLAGVADTQYFGPGTRLTVL.

This CDR3 is CASRRYSVNSYEQYF. In nucleotides, the CDR3 is TGTGCCAGCAGGCGGTATAGCGTTAACTCCTACGAGCAGTACTTC. This rearrangement joins TRBV11-2 to TRBJ2-7; D may be TRBD2 (5 bases). V gave up 6 bases and J gave up 0 bases, with 15 bases separating them. Germline CDR1 is SGHAT and CDR2 is FQNNGV. This CDR3 contains 15 residues.

The genes are TRBV2 and TRBJ2-7; 9 bases are shared with TRBD2. Germline values: CDR1 SNHLY, CDR2 FYNNEI. The junction had 5 bases not matched to a gene; V was cut back by 5 bases and J by 6 bases. The CDR3 runs 13 residues. The CDR3, as DNA: TGTGCCAGCAGTTCGGGACTAGCCCGCGAGCAGTACTTC. Residues: CASSSGLAREQYF.

This clonotype was recorded a few times. The chain employs TRBV20-1 and TRBJ2-1; 14 bases agree with TRBD2. CDR3 length equals 15 residues. Unmatched junction bases numbered 6, after V lost 6 bases and J lost 5 bases. Germline CDR1 DFQATT, CDR2 SNEGSKA (reference sequence). The CDR3 coding sequence is TGCAGTGCGAGACTAGCGGGGGGGCTCAACAATGAGCAGTTCTTC. Residues: CSARLAGGLNNEQFF.

In this sample, this clonotype turned up a few times. The V gene is TRBV20-1, the J gene TRBJ2-5; D uncertain. This CDR3 is 12 amino acids long. Germline-derived CDR1 and CDR2 are DFQATT and SNEGSKA (reference sequence). The V and J ends lost 6 bases and 5 bases respectively, with 13 bases between them. The CDR3, as DNA: TGCAGTGCCGCACTCCTGCCGGAGACCCAGTACTTC. Translating it yields CSAALLPETQYF.

This chain links TRBV7-9 with TRBJ1-1; D remains ambiguous. V lost 4 bases and J 4 bases, leaving 16 bases between the germline ends. CDR3 length: 15 residues. Germline CDR1 SEHNR, CDR2 FQNEAQ (reference sequence). CDR3 protein: CASSSPNGVTTEAFF. CDR3 nucleotide sequence: TGTGCCAGCAGCTCACCCAACGGGGTTACCACTGAAGCTTTCTTT.

This clonotype was counted a few times. V usage is TRBV5-5 and J usage is TRBJ1-5; TRBD1 might be the D (5 bases). The CDR3 totals 15 residues. Germline V gives CDR1 SGHKS, CDR2 YYEKEE (reference sequence). Trimming stripped 0 bases from V and 6 bases from J, with 13 bases between. The CDR3 DNA reads TGTGCCAGCAGCTTGGTTGGGGAGGGGCCTCAGCCCCAGCATTTT. It yields the protein CASSLVGEGPQPQHF.

The chain joins TRBV20-1 to TRBJ2-5, with 11 bases fitting TRBD2. CDR1 and CDR2 (germline): DFQATT, SNEGSKA (reference sequence). The CDR3 runs 15 residues. Losses at the gene ends were 6 bases for V and 1 base for J; bases not matched to a gene: 7. The DNA for the CDR3 is TGCAGTGCCCTGGGACTAGCGGAGATCCAAGAGACCCAGTACTTC. It specifies CSALGLAEIQETQYF.

The CDR3 reads CASSIVRGKSNQPQHF. The CDR3 coding sequence is TGTGCCAGTAGTATAGTCCGGGGGAAGAGCAATCAGCCCCAGCATTTT. V gene TRBV19 combines with J gene TRBJ1-5; D may be TRBD1 (5 bases). Deletions cut 1 base from V and 1 base from J, with 11 bases between. CDR1 is LNHDA and CDR2 is SQIVND in the germline V gene (reference sequence). CDR3 length: 16 residues. The variable domain in full, with the rest retrieved from reference TRBV19 and TRBJ1-5, is DGGITQSPKYLFRKEGQNVTLSCEQNLNHDAMYWYRQDPGQGLRLIYYSQIVNDFQKGDIAEGYSVSREKKESFPLTVTSAQKNPTAFYLCASSIVRGKSNQPQHFGDGTRLSIL.

Ten or more counts support this clonotype. The CDR3 nucleotides read TGTGCCAGCAGTCCTCTCCCCGCCACAGGGAACACTGAAGCTTTCTTT. This gives the protein CASSPLPATGNTEAFF. The rearrangement links TRBV12-3 or TRBV12-4 to TRBJ1-1; D is possibly TRBD1 (5 bases). The V end was cut by 5 bases, the J end by 1 base, with 17 bases between. This CDR3 contains 16 residues.

Only a few counts were recorded for this clonotype. The gene calls are TRBV4-3 and TRBJ1-2; TRBD1 aligns across 7 bases. The V segment lost 4 bases and the J segment 4 bases; nucleotides outside the gene matches: 9. This CDR3 contains 15 residues. CDR1 and CDR2 (germline): LGHNA, YSLEER. The CDR3 sequence is CASSPKPAGGYGYTF. Here the CDR3 DNA reads TGCGCCAGCAGCCCAAAACCCGCAGGGGGCTATGGCTACACCTTC.

This clonotype has at least ten counts. V is TRBV4-3 and J is TRBJ2-3; D might be TRBD1 (6 bases). Germline V gene data show CDR1 as LGHNA and CDR2 as YSLEER. The CDR3 covers 14 residues. V was shortened by 2 bases and J by 2 bases, with 8 bases between the two germline ends. CDR3 DNA sequence: TGCGCCAGCAGCCAACCAGGGGTCACAGATACGCAGTATTTT. It is translated as CASSQPGVTDTQYF.

The chain recombines TRBV5-5 with TRBJ1-5; possibly TRBD1 for D (5 bases). The CDR3 spans 16 residues. CDR1 and CDR2 (germline): SGHKS, YYEKEE (reference sequence). V was clipped by 0 bases and J by 5 bases, with 15 bases between them. The CDR3 nucleotides read TGTGCCAGCAGCTTGGCGTGGGGGAATGGCGATCAGCCCCAGCATTTT. As protein: CASSLAWGNGDQPQHF.

The chain recombines TRBV9 with TRBJ2-7; 12 bases are shared with TRBD2. This CDR3 spans 15 amino acids. Germline V gene sequence: CDR1 SGDLS, CDR2 YYNGEE. V shed 0 bases and J 5 bases; nucleotides not matched to a gene: 3. This chain's CDR3 is CASSVASGGANEQYV. The CDR3 nucleotides are TGTGCCAGCAGCGTAGCTAGCGGGGGGGCAAACGAGCAGTACGTC.

This rearrangement joins TRBV4-1 to TRBJ2-1; D gene uncertain. Between the trimmed V and J ends, which lost 3 bases and 3 bases, there was a span of 18 bases. This CDR3 region has 17 residues. The germline V gene has CDR1 MGHRA and CDR2 YSYEKL. CDR3 sequence reads: CASSHRPGQDFYNEQFF. The CDR3 nucleotides are TGCGCCAGCAGCCATCGACCGGGTCAAGATTTCTACAATGAGCAGTTCTTC.

This clonotype turned up a few times. This chain connects TRBV15 to TRBJ1-2, with 7 bases lining up with TRBD1. V lost 0 bases to trimming and J lost 4 bases; unmatched junction nucleotides: 5. This CDR3 is built from 15 residues. Germline CDR1 reads LNHNV; CDR2 reads YYDKDF (reference sequence). CDR3: CATSRDSHRGYGYTF. The CDR3 DNA sequence: TGTGCCACCAGCAGAGATTCCCACAGGGGCTATGGCTACACCTTC. The full variable domain, in which reference TRBV15 and TRBJ1-2 provide the parts outside the CDR3, is DAMVIQNPRYQVTQFGKPVTLSCSQTLNHNVMYWYQQKSSQAPKLLFHYYDKDFNNEADTPDNFQSRRPNTSFCFLDIRSPGLGDTAMYLCATSRDSHRGYGYTFGSGTRLTVV.

This clonotype was picked up many times. The genes are TRBV7-2 and TRBJ1-3; D gene uncertain. Germline CDR1 SGHTA, CDR2 FQGNSA. V was clipped by 5 bases and J by 4 bases, with 15 bases between them. The CDR3 runs 15 residues. CDR3: CASSPIAQSGNTIYF. The CDR3 DNA is TGTGCCAGCAGCCCCATAGCGCAATCAGGAAACACCATATATTTT.

This clonotype was counted only a few times. V is TRBV5-1 and J is TRBJ2-5, with 7 positions matching TRBD1. V was clipped by 6 bases and J by 5 bases; unmatched bases: 7. Germline loops: CDR1 SGHRS, CDR2 YFSETQ. The CDR3 is made up of 13 amino acids. The CDR3 region has the DNA TGCGCCAGCAACAGGGGAGAAGGGGAGACCCAGTACTTC. This translates into CASNRGEGETQYF.